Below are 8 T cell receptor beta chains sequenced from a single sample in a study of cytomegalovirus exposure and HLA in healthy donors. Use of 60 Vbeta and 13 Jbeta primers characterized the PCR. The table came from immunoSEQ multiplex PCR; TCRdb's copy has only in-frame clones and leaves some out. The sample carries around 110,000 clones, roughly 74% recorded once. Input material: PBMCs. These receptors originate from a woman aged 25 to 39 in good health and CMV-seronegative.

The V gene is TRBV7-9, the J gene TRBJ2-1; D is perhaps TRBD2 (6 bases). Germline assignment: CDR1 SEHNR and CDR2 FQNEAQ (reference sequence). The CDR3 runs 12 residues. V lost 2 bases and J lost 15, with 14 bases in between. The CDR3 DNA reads TGTGCCAGCAGCTTATACCGACTAGATCGGTTCTTC. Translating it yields CASSLYRLDRFF.

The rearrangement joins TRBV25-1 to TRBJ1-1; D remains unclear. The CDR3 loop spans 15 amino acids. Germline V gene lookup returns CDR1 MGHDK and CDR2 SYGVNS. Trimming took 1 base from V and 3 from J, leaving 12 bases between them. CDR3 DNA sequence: TGTGCCAGCAGTGAATCCGTGGCGGCTTACACTGAAGCTTTCTTT. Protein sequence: CASSESVAAYTEAFF. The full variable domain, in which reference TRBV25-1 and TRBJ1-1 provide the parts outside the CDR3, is EADIYQTPRYLVIGTGKKITLECSQTMGHDKMYWYQQDPGMELHLIHYSYGVNSTEKGDLSSESTVSRIRTEHFPLTLESARPSHTSQYLCASSESVAAYTEAFFGQGTRLTVV.

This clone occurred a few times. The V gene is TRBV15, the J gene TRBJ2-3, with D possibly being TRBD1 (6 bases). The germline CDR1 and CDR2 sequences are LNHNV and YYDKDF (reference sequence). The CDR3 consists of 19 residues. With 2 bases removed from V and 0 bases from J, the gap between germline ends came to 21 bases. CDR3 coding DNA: TGTGCCACCAGCAGATCTCCCTCCAGGGGCGCACTGAGCACAGATACGCAGTATTTT. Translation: CATSRSPSRGALSTDTQYF.

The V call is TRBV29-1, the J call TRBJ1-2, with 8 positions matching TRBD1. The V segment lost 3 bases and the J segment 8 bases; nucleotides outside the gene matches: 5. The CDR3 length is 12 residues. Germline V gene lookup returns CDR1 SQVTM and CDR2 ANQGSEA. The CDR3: CSVDRGPRGYTF. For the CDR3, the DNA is TGCAGCGTTGACAGGGGGCCAAGGGGCTACACCTTC.

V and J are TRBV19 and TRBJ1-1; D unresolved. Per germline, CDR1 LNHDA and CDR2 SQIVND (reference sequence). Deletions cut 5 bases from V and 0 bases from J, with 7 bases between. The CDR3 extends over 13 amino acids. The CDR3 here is CASSVRMNTEAFF. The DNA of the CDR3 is TGTGCCAGTAGTGTGCGCATGAACACTGAAGCTTTCTTT.

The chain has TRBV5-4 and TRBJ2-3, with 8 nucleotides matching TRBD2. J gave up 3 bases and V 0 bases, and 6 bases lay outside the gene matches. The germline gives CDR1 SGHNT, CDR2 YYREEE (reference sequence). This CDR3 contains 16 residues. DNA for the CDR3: TGTGCCAGCAGCTTGGAAGGGACTAGGACAACAGATACGCAGTATTTT. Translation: CASSLEGTRTTDTQYF.

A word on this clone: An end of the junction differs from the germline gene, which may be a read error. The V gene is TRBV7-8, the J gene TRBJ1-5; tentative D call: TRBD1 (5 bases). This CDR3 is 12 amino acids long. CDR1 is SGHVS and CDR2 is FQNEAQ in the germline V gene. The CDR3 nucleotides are TGTGCCAGCAGCTTGGGAGGGACGCCCGAGCATTTT. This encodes CASSLGGTPEHF.

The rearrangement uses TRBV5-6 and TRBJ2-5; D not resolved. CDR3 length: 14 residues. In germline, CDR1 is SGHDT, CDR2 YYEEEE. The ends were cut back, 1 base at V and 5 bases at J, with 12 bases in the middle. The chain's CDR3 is CASSLWVGAETQYF. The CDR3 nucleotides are TGTGCCAGCAGCTTGTGGGTCGGAGCGGAGACCCAGTACTTC.